A single count supports the clone carrying this TCR beta chain. The antigen remains undetermined. Additional DNA sequences in this sample encode the identical CDR3. The PCR employed 60 Vbeta primers together with 13 Jbeta primers. Sequenced by immunoSEQ multiplex PCR; TCRdb stores in-frame clones only, minus some. The table lists about 140,000 clones, around three quarters of them singletons. The data belong to a study of cytomegalovirus exposure and HLA in healthy donors. The study, taken as a whole, reports: Productive rates of about 90% or about 30% were seen for most TCR beta V segments in an earlier analysis.

The CDR3 loop spans 15 amino acids. The V gene is TRBV12-2, the J gene TRBJ2-1; whether TRBD2, the table's D call, matches the DNA was not checked. TRBV12-2 is a pseudogene locus. Sequences were obtained from PBMCs. The sequence derives from a man in his forties or fifties in good health and CMV-seronegative. The CDR3 nucleotides are TGTGCAAGCCGCTTGGAGAGCGGATCCGGCAATGAGCAGTTCTTC. Protein: CASRLESGSGNEQFF.